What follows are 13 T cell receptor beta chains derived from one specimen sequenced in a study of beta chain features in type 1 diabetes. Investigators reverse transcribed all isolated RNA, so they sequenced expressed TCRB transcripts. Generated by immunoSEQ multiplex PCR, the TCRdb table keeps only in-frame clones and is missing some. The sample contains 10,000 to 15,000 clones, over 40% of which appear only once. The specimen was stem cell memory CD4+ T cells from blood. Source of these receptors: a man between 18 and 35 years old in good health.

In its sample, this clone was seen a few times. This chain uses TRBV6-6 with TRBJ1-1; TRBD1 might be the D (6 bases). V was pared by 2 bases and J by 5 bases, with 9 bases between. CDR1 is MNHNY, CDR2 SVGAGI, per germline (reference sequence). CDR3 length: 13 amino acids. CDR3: CASSYEQGTEAFF. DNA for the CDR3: TGTGCCAGCAGTTACGAGCAGGGGACTGAAGCTTTCTTT.

This CDR3 reads CASSQATGGTEAFF. In DNA form, the CDR3 reads TGTGCCAGCAGCCAAGCAACGGGGGGGACTGAAGCTTTCTTT. V usage is TRBV4-2 and J usage is TRBJ1-1, with D possibly TRBD1 on 5 matching bases. The CDR3 has 14 amino acids. The germline V and J ends were trimmed by 1 base and 5 bases, with 11 bases remaining between them. CDR1 and CDR2 (germline): LGHNA, YNFKEQ.

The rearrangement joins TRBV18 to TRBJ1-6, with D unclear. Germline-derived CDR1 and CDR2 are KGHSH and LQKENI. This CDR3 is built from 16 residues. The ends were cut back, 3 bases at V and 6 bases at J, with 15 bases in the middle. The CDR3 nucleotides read TGTGCCAGCTCACCTTCCTCGGGGTCTCGTAATTCACCCCTCCACTTT. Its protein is CASSPSSGSRNSPLHF.

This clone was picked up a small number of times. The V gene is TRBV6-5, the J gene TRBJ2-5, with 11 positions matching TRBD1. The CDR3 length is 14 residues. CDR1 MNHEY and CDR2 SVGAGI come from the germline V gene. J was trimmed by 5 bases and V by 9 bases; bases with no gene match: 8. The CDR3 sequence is CASGGQGVVETQYF. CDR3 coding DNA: TGTGCCAGTGGGGGACAGGGGGTCGTGGAGACCCAGTACTTC.

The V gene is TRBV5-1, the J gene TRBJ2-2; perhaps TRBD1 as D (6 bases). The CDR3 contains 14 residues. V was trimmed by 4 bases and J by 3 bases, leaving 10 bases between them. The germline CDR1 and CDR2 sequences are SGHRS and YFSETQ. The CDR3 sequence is CASSTQGYTGELFF. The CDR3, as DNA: TGCGCCAGCAGCACGCAGGGGTACACCGGGGAGCTGTTTTTT.

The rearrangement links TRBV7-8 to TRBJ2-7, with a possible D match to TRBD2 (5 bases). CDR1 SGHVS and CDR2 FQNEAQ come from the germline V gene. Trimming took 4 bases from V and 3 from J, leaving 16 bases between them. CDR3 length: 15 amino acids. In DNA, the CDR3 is TGTGCCAGCAGCTCCTCGGGCGGGCTAGTCTACGAGCAGTACTTC. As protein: CASSSSGGLVYEQYF. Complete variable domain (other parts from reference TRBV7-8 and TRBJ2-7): GAGVSQSPRYKVAKRGQDVALRCDPISGHVSLFWYQQALGQGPEFLTYFQNEAQLDKSGLPSDRFFAERPEGSVSTLKIQRTQQEDSAVYLCASSSSGGLVYEQYFGPGTRLTVT.

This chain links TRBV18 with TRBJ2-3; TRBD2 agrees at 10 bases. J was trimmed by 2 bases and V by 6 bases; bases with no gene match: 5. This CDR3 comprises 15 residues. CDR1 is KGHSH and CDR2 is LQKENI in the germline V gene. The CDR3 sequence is CASSPTSGFTDTQYF. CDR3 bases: TGTGCCAGCTCTCCGACTAGCGGGTTCACAGATACGCAGTATTTT.

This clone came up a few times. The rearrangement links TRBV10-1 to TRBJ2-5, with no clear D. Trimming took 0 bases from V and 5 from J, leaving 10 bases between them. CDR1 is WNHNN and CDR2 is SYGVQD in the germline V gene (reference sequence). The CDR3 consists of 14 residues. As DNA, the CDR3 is TGCGCCAGCAGTGAGTCCCCCACCCGGGAGACCCAGTACTTC. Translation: CASSESPTRETQYF.

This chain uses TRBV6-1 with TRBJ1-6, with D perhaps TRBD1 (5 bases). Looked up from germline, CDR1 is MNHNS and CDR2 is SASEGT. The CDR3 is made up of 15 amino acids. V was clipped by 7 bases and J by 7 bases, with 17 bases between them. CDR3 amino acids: CASTPLGGGNSPLHF. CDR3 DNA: TGTGCCAGCACTCCACTGGGGGGGGGAAATTCACCCCTCCACTTT.

The CDR3 loop reads CASKGDFPYNEQFF. CDR3 bases: TGTGCCAGCAAAGGGGACTTTCCTTACAATGAGCAGTTCTTC. The chain combines TRBV27 with TRBJ2-1, with a weak D call TRBD2 (6 bases). The CDR3 is 14 amino acids. CDR1 is MNHEY, CDR2 SMNVEV, per germline (reference sequence). Between the trimmed V and J ends, which lost 7 bases and 4 bases, there was a span of 14 bases.

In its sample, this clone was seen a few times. The CDR3 loop reads CSSLAGGPSNEQFF. The CDR3 coding sequence is TGCAGCTCACTAGCGGGGGGGCCGTCCAATGAGCAGTTCTTC. This sequence joins TRBV29-1 and TRBJ2-1; TRBD2 matches 13 bases. J lost 6 bases, V lost 8 bases, and 7 bases had no gene match. The CDR3 runs to 14 residues. Germline assignment: CDR1 SQVTM and CDR2 ANQGSEA.

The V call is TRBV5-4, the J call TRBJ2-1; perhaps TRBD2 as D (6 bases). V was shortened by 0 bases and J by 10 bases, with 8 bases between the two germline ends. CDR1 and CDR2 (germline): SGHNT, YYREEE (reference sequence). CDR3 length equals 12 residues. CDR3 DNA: TGTGCCAGCAGCTTGGTTGCGGGGGAGCAGTTCTTC. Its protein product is CASSLVAGEQFF.

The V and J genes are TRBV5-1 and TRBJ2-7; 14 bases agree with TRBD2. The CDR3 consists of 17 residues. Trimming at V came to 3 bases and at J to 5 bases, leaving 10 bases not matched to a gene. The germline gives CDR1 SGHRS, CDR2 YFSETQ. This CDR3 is CASSWGLAGAPPHEQYF. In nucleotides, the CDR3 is TGCGCCAGCAGCTGGGGACTAGCGGGGGCGCCCCCCCACGAGCAGTACTTC.